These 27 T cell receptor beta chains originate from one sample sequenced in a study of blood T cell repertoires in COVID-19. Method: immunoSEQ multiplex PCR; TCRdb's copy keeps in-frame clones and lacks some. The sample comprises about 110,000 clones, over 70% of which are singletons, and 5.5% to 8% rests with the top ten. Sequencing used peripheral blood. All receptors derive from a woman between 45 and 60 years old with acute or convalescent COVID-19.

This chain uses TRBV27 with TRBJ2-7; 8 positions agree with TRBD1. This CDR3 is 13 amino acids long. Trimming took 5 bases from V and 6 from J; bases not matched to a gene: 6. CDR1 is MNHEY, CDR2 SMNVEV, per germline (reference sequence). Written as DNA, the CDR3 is TGTGCCAGCAGTCCCAGGGGGCTGGGCGAGCAGTACTTC. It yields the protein CASSPRGLGEQYF.

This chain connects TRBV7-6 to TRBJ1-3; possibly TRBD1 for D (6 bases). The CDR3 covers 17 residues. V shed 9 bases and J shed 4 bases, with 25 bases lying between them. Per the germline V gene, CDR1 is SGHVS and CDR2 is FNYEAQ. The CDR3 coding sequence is TGTGCCAGTATACCATTCTCGGGGGGCGCGTTGGGAAACACCATATATTTT. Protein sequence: CASIPFSGGALGNTIYF.

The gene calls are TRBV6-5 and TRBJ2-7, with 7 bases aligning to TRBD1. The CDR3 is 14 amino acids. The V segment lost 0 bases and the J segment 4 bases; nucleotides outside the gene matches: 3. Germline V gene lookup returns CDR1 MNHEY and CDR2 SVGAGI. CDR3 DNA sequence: TGTGCCAGCAGTTACTCACAACAGGGGTACGAGCAGTACTTC. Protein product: CASSYSQQGYEQYF.

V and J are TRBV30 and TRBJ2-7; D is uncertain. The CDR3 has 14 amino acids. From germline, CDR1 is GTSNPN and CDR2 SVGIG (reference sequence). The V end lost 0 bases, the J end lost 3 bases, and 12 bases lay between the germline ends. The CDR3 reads CAWSVPLPGYEQYF. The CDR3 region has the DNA TGTGCCTGGAGTGTCCCCCTCCCGGGCTACGAGCAGTACTTC.

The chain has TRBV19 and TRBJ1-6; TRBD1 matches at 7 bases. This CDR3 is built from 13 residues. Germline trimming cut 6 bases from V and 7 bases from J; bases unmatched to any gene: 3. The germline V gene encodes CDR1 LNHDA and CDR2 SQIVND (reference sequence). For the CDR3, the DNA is TGTGCCAGTAGGGTCAGGGGGAATTCACCCCTCCACTTT. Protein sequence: CASRVRGNSPLHF.

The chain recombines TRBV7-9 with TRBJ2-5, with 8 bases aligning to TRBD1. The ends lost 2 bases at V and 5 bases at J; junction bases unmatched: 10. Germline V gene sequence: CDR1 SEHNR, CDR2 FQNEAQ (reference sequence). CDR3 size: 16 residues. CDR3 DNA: TGTGCCAGCAGCTTATTCCGGACAGGGCCGGGGGAGACCCAGTACTTC. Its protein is CASSLFRTGPGETQYF.

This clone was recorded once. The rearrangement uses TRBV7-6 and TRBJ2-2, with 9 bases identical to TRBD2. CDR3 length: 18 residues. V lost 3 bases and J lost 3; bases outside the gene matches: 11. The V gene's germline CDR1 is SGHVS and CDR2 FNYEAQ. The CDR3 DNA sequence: TGTGCCAGCAGCTTCATGCGGGGGGGCCGAATGTACACCGGGGAGCTGTTTTTT. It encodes CASSFMRGGRMYTGELFF.

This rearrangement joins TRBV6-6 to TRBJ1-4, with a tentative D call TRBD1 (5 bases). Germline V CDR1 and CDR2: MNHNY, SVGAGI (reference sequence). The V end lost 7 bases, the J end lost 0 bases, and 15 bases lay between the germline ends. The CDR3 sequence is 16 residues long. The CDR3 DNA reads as TGTGCCAGCAATAGGCAGGGCCAAGCAACTAATGAAAAACTGTTTTTT. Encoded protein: CASNRQGQATNEKLFF.

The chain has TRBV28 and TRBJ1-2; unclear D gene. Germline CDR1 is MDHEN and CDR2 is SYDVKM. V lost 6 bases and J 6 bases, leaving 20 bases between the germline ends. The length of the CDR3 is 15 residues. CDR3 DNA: TGTGCCAGCAGCCACCAAGGTGCGGGTTTGGATGGCTACACCTTC. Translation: CASSHQGAGLDGYTF.

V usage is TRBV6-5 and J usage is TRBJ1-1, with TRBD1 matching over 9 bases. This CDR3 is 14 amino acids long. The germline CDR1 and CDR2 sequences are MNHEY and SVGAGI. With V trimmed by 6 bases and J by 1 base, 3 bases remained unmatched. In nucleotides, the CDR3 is TGTGCCAGCAGCCCGACAGGGGGGAACACTGAAGCTTTCTTT. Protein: CASSPTGGNTEAFF.

This chain's CDR3 is CASSLGAVSDTQYF. The CDR3 DNA follows: TGCGCCAGCAGCTTGGGAGCGGTTTCAGATACGCAGTATTTT. The V call is TRBV5-1, the J call TRBJ2-3; D possibly corresponds to TRBD2 (5 bases). The CDR3 runs 14 residues. The germline V and J ends were trimmed by 0 bases and 4 bases, with 9 bases remaining between them. The germline V gene encodes CDR1 SGHRS and CDR2 YFSETQ.

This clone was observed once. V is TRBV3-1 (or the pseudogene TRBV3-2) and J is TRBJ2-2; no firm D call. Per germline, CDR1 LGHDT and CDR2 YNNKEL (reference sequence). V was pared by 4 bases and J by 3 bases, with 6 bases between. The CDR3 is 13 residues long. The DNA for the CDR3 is TGTGCCAGCAGCCTTATAGACACCGGGGAGCTGTTTTTT. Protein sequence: CASSLIDTGELFF.

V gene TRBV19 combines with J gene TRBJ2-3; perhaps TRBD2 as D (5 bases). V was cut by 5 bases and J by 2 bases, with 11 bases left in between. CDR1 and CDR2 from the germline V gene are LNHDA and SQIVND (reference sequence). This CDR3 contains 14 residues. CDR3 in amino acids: CASSLAGFTDTQYF. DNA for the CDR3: TGTGCCAGTAGTCTGGCGGGCTTCACAGATACGCAGTATTTT. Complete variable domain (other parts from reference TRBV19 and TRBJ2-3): DGGITQSPKYLFRKEGQNVTLSCEQNLNHDAMYWYRQDPGQGLRLIYYSQIVNDFQKGDIAEGYSVSREKKESFPLTVTSAQKNPTAFYLCASSLAGFTDTQYFGPGTRLTVL.

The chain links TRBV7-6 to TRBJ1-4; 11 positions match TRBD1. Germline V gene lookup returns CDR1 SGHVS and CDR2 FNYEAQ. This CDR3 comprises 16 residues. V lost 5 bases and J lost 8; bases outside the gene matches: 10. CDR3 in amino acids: CASSKSGQGVGEKLFF. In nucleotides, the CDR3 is TGTGCCAGCAGCAAATCGGGACAGGGGGTGGGCGAAAAACTGTTTTTT.

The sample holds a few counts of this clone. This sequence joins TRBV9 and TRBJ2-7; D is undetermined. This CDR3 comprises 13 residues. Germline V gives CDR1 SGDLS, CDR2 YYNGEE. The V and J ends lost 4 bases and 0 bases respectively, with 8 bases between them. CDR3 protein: CASSPRNSYEQYF. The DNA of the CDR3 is TGTGCCAGCAGCCCCCGTAACTCCTACGAGCAGTACTTC.

The CDR3 DNA reads TGTGCCAGCAGCCCGGACGAGGGGGCACTCGATGGCTACACCTTC. Its protein is CASSPDEGALDGYTF. The chain is built from TRBV9 and TRBJ1-2, with TRBD1 identical over 7 bases. Per the germline V gene, CDR1 is SGDLS and CDR2 is YYNGEE. Trimming removed 4 bases from V and 6 bases from J; junction bases left unmatched: 12. The CDR3 totals 15 residues.

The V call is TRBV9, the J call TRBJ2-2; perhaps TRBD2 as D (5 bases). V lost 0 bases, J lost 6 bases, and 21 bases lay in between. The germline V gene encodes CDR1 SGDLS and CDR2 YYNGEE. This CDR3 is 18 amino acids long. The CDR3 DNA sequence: TGTGCCAGCAGCGTAGCCGGTGGTGGAGGACGTGTGGCCGGGGAGCTGTTTTTT. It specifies CASSVAGGGGRVAGELFF.

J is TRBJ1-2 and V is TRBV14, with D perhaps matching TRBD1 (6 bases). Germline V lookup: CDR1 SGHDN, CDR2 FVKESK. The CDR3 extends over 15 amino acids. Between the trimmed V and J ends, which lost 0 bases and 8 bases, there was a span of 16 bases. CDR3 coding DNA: TGTGCCAGCAGCCAAGATAGGGGGGGCTTGATCGGCTACACCTTC. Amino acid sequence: CASSQDRGGLIGYTF.

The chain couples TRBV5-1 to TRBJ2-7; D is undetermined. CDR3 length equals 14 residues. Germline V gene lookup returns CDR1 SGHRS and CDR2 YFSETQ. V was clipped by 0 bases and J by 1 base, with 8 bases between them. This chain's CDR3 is CASSLGGISYEQYF. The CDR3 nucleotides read TGCGCCAGCAGCTTGGGCGGAATATCCTACGAGCAGTACTTC.

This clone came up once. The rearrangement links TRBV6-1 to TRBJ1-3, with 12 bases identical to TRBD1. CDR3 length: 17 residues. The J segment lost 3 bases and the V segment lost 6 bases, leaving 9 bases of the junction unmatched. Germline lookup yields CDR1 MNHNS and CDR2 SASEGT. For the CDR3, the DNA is TGTGCCAGCAGGGAAATGGGACAGGGGGCAGGTGGAAACACCATATATTTT. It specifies CASREMGQGAGGNTIYF.

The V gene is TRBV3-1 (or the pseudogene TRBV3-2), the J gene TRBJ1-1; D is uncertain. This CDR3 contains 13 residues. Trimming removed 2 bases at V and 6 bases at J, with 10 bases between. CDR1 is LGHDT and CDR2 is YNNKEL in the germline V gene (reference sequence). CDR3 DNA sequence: TGTGCCAGCAGCCAACTAGGAGGTTCTGAAGCTTTCTTT. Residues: CASSQLGGSEAFF.

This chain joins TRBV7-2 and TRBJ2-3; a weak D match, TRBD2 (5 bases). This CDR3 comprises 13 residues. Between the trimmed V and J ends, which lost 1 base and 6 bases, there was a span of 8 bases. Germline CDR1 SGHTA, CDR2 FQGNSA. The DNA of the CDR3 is TGTGCCAGCAGCTTAGAGAGGGAGGATACGCAGTATTTT. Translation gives CASSLEREDTQYF.

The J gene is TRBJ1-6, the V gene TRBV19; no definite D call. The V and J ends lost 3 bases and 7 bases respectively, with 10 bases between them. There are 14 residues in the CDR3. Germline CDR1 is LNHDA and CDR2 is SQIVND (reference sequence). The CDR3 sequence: CASSMWSVNSPLHF. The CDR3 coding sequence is TGTGCCAGTAGTATGTGGTCAGTAAATTCACCCCTCCACTTT.

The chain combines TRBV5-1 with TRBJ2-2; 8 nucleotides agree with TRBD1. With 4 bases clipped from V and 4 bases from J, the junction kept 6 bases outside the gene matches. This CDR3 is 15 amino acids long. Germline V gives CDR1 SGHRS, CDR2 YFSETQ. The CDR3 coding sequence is TGCGCCAGCAGCCCAGGGACAGGACCCACCGGGGAGCTGTTTTTT. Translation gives CASSPGTGPTGELFF.

This chain's CDR3 is CASSVTGNQPQHF. CDR3 nucleotide sequence: TGTGCCAGCAGTGTGACAGGTAATCAGCCCCAGCATTTT. The chain is built from TRBV2 and TRBJ1-5, with D possibly TRBD1 on 6 matching bases. The V gene's germline CDR1 is SNHLY and CDR2 FYNNEI. The CDR3 consists of 13 residues. The V and J ends lost 4 bases and 4 bases respectively, with 8 bases between them.

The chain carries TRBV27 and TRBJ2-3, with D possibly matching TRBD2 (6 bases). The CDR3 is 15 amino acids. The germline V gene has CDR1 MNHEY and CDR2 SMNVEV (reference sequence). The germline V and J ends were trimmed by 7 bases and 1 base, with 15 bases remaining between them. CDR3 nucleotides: TGTGCCAGCACCCTCTTCGGGGGACGCACAGATACGCAGTATTTT. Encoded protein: CASTLFGGRTDTQYF.

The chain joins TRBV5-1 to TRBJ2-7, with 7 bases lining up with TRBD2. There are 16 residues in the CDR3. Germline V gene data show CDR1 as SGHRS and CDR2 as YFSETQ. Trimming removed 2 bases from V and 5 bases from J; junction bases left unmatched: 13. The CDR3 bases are TGCGCCAGCAGCTTTTCTCCCTCACCAACTAGCGACGAGCAGTACTTC. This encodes CASSFSPSPTSDEQYF. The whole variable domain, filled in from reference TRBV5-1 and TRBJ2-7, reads KAGVTQTPRYLIKTRGQQVTLSCSPISGHRSVSWYQQTPGQGLQFLFEYFSETQRNKGNFPGRFSGRQFSNSRSEMNVSTLELGDSALYLCASSFSPSPTSDEQYFGPGTRLTVT.